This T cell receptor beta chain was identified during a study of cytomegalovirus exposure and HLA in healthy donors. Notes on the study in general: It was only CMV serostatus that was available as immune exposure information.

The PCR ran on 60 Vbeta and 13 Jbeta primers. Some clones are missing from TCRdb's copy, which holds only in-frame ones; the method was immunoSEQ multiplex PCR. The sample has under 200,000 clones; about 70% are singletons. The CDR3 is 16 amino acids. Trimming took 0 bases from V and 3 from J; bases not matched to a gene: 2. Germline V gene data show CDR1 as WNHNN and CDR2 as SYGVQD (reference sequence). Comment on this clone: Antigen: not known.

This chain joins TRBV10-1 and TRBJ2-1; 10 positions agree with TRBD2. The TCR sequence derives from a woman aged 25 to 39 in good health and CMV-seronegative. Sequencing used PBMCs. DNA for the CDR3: TGCGCCAGCAGTGAGTCGTCTAGCGGGAGCTACAATGAGCAGTTCTTC. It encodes CASSESSSGSYNEQFF.